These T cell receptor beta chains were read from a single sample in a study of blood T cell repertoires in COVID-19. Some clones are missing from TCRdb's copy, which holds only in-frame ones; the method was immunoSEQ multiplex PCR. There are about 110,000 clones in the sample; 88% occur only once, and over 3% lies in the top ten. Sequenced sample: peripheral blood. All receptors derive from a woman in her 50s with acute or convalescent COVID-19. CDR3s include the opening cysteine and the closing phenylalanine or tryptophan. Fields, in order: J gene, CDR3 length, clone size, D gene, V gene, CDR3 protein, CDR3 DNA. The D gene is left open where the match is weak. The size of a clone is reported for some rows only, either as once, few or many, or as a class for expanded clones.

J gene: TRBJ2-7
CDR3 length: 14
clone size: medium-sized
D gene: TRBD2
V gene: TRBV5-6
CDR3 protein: CASSFSGSGNEQYF
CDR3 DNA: TGTGCCAGCAGCTTCTCCGGTAGCGGGAACGAGCAGTACTTC

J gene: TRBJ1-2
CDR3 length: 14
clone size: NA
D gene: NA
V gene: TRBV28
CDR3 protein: CASRPGNTNYGYTF
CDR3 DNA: TGTGCCAGCAGACCTGGCAATACTAACTATGGCTACACCTTC

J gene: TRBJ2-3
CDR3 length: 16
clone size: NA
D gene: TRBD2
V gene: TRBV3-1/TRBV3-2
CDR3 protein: CASSQDSSGYTDTQYF
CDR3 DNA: TGTGCCAGCAGCCAAGACTCTAGCGGGTACACAGATACGCAGTATTTT

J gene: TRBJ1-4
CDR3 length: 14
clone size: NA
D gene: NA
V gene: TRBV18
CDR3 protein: CASSQGGANEKLFF
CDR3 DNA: TGTGCCAGCTCACAGGGAGGAGCTAATGAAAAACTGTTTTTT

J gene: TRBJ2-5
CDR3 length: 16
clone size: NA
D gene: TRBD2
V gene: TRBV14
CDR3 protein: CASSRTRGGRVETQYF
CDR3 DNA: TGTGCCAGCAGCCGTACCCGGGGCGGGAGAGTGGAGACCCAGTACTTC

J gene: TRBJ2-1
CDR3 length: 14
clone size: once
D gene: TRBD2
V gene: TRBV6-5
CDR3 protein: CASSQTSAGDEQFF
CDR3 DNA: TGTGCCAGCAGCCAAACTAGCGCCGGAGATGAGCAGTTCTTC

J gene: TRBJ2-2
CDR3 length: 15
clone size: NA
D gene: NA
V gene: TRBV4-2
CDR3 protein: CASSPSSTNTGELFF
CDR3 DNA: TGTGCCAGCAGCCCCTCGTCAACTAACACCGGGGAGCTGTTTTTT

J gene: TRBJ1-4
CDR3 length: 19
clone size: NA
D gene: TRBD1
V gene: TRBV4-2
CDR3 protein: CASSQDFTRGRAVLEKLFF
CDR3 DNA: TGTGCCAGCAGCCAAGATTTCACGAGGGGGCGCGCGGTTTTGGAAAAACTGTTTTTT

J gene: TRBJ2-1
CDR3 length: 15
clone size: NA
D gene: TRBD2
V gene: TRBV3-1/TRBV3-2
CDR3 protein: CASSQVLRTSGERFF
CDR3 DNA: TGTGCCAGCAGCCAAGTTCTCCGGACTAGCGGAGAAAGGTTCTTC

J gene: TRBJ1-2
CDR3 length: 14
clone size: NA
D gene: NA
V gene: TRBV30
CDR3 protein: CAWGPGQVDYGYTF
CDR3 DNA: TGTGCCTGGGGCCCGGGACAAGTGGACTATGGCTACACCTTC

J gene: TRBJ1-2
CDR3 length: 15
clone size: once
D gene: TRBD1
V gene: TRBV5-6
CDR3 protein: CASSPGTGQDYGYTF
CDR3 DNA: TGTGCCAGCAGCCCGGGGACAGGGCAGGACTATGGCTACACCTTC

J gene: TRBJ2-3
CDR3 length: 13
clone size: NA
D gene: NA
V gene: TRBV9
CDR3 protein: CASRRTGEDTQYF
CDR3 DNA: TGTGCCAGCAGGAGAACAGGCGAAGATACGCAGTATTTT

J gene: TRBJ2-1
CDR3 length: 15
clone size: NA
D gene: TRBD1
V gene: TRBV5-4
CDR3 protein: CASSSDRVPYNEQFF
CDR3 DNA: TGTGCCAGCAGCTCCGACAGGGTACCATACAATGAGCAGTTCTTC

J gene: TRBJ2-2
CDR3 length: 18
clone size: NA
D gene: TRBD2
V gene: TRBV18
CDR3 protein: CASSPKALAEANTGELFF
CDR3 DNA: TGTGCCAGCTCCCCAAAGGCCCTAGCGGAGGCGAACACCGGGGAGCTGTTTTTT

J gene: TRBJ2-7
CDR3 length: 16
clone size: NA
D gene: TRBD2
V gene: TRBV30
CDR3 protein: CAWSRPASGDTYEQYF
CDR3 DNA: TGTGCCTGGAGCCGCCCGGCTAGCGGAGATACCTACGAGCAGTACTTC

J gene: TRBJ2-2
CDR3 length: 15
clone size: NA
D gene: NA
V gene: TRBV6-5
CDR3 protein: CASSLGDPGTGELFF
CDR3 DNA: TGTGCCAGCAGCCTCGGAGACCCGGGCACCGGGGAGCTGTTTTTT

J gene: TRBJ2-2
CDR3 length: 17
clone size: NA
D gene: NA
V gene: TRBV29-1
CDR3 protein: CSVSGAGNLINTGELFF
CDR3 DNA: TGCAGCGTGTCGGGTGCGGGAAACCTTATAAACACCGGGGAGCTGTTTTTT

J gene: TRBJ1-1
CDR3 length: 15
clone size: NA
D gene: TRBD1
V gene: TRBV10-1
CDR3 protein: CASRAPGTGPLLAFF
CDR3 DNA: TGCGCCAGCAGGGCCCCCGGGACAGGTCCCCTTCTGGCTTTCTTT

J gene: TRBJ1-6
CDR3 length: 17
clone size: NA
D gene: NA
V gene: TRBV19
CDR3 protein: CASSRKGLVSYNSPLHF
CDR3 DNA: TGTGCCAGTAGCCGAAAGGGGCTCGTCTCCTATAATTCACCCCTCCACTTT

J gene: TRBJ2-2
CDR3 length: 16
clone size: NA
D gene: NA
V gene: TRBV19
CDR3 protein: CASSNTGLRDTGELFF
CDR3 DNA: TGTGCCAGTAGTAATACAGGGTTACGGGACACCGGGGAGCTGTTTTTT

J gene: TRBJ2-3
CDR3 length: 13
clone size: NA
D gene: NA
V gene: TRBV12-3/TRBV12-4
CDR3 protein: CASSLRGTDTQYF
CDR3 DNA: TGTGCCAGCAGCCTTAGGGGGACAGATACGCAGTATTTT

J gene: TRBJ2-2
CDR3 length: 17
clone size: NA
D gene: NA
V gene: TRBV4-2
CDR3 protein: CASSASLSGGDTGELFF
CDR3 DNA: TGTGCCAGCAGCGCCTCGCTCTCGGGTGGCGACACCGGGGAGCTGTTTTTT

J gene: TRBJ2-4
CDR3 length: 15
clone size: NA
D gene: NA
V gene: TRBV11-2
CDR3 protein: CASSLMASTKNIQYF
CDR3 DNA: TGTGCCAGCAGCTTAATGGCTAGCACCAAAAACATTCAGTACTTC

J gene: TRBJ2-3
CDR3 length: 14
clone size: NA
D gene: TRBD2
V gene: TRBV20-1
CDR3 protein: CSASSGGGTDTQYF
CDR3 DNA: TGCAGTGCTAGTAGCGGGGGGGGGACAGATACGCAGTATTTT

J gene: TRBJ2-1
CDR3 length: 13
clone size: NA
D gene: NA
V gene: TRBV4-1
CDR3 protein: CASSQDSSFEQFF
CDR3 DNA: TGCGCCAGCAGCCAAGATTCGAGCTTTGAGCAGTTCTTC